The source of this T cell receptor (beta chain) is a study of T cell repertoires in cytomegalovirus infection. Findings and limits, study-wide: Totalled public TCR beta family frequency picked out people who carried CMV plus the relevant HLA.

TCRdb fed the reads into MiXCR, producing one record per CDR3 protein. The top ten clones hold 20% to 30% of a sample with over 150,000 distinct CDR3 sequences, over 13% of them seen once. V was trimmed by 5 bases and J by 4 bases, leaving 18 bases between them. Per germline, CDR1 MDHEN and CDR2 SYDVKM. CDR3 length: 15 residues. Remarks on this clonotype: Its antigen is not known.

V gene TRBV28 combines with J gene TRBJ2-7; D perhaps matches TRBD2 (5 bases). The sample consisted of PBMCs. The TCR was taken from a human donor in good health (CMV status not recorded). Some clones in this sample may be carry-over from other donors' samples. CDR3 region: CASSPERAMDYEQYF. CDR3 nucleotide sequence: TGTGCCAGCAGTCCGGAGAGGGCGATGGATTACGAGCAGTACTTC.